The clone carrying this TCR beta chain occurred many times. The sample belongs to a study of prognosis after radiotherapy for stage I lung cancer. Background on the study: A few developed distant metastases after radiotherapy (median about 7 months), and approximately 14 had no significant progression.

Germline loops: CDR1 ENHRY, CDR2 SYGVKD. The CDR3 contains 18 residues. After removal of 2 bases from V and 1 base from J, the junction contained 8 bases not matched to a gene. Genomic DNA yielded TCR beta CDR3, amplified by two-round multiplex PCR. Round one of PCR was performed, and it used primers specific to each TRBV and TRBJ gene. TCRdb independently ran MiXCR on the multiplex PCR reads; one entry per CDR3 protein. The data contain approximately 30,000 distinct CDR3 sequences, 25% to 40% of them singletons. V and J are TRBV10-3 and TRBJ2-3; 11 nucleotides match TRBD2. Sequenced here: PBMCs, sampled before or after stereotactic body radiation therapy (not recorded which). The clonotype was recovered from a donor aged 50 or older with non-small cell lung cancer. CDR3: CAISEVDSGRVGTDTQYF. The CDR3, as DNA: TGTGCCATCAGTGAGGTTGATAGCGGGAGGGTTGGCACAGATACGCAGTATTTT.